Listed below are T cell receptor beta chains from one sample, sequenced in a study of cytomegalovirus exposure and HLA in healthy donors. The assay was immunoSEQ multiplex PCR, and TCRdb's table has in-frame clones only and misses some. The sample has 270,000 or so clones; 86% are singletons. Input material: PBMCs. The receptor source for this set is a man aged 35 to 55 in good health and CMV-seropositive. The CDR3 runs from the conserved cysteine through the conserved F or W. The order of the fields is V gene, D gene, J gene, clone size, CDR3 DNA, CDR3 protein. The D gene is left open where the match is weak. Expanded clones are given a class, and other clones once, few, many or no size at all.

v_call: TRBV25-1
d_call: -
j_call: TRBJ2-7
clone_size: -
cdr3_nt: TGTGCCAGCAGTGACTACCTCTCCTACGAGCAGTACTTC
cdr3_aa: CASSDYLSYEQYF

v_call: TRBV7-2
d_call: TRBD2
j_call: TRBJ2-1
clone_size: once
cdr3_nt: TGTGCCAGCAGCTTAGCCGGACTAGGTCTTGAGCAGTTCTTC
cdr3_aa: CASSLAGLGLEQFF

v_call: TRBV4-1
d_call: TRBD2
j_call: TRBJ2-5
clone_size: -
cdr3_nt: TGCGCCAGCAGCCAAGAAGCGGGAGGGGGATGGGAGACCCAGTACTTC
cdr3_aa: CASSQEAGGGWETQYF

v_call: TRBV10-3
d_call: -
j_call: TRBJ2-7
clone_size: -
cdr3_nt: TGTGCCATCAGGGAGGGGGCAAGTCGCTACGAGCAGTACTTC
cdr3_aa: CAIREGASRYEQYF

v_call: TRBV6-1
d_call: TRBD1
j_call: TRBJ2-5
clone_size: once
cdr3_nt: TGTGCCAGCAGGGTAGGACAGGGCCGGGAGACCCAGTACTTC
cdr3_aa: CASRVGQGRETQYF

v_call: TRBV7-9
d_call: -
j_call: TRBJ2-7
clone_size: -
cdr3_nt: TGTTCCAGCAGCGAAATGGGGTGGAGAGGGTTCTACGAGCAGTACTTC
cdr3_aa: CSSSEMGWRGFYEQYF

v_call: TRBV7-9
d_call: TRBD1
j_call: TRBJ1-2
clone_size: -
cdr3_nt: TGTGCCAGCAGCTTAGGGCCGACAGGGGGATACTATGGCTACACCTTC
cdr3_aa: CASSLGPTGGYYGYTF

v_call: TRBV6-5
d_call: -
j_call: TRBJ2-2
clone_size: -
cdr3_nt: TGTGCCAGCACGACAGTGACAAGGAACACCGGGGAGCTGTTTTTT
cdr3_aa: CASTTVTRNTGELFF

v_call: TRBV4-1
d_call: -
j_call: TRBJ2-7
clone_size: once
cdr3_nt: TGCGCCAGCAGCCAGTCGCCTGTCGCGTCCTACGAGCAGTACTTC
cdr3_aa: CASSQSPVASYEQYF

v_call: TRBV19
d_call: -
j_call: TRBJ2-7
clone_size: -
cdr3_nt: TGTGCCAGTAGTATTGTTCGGGCGGGCCGCTACGAGCAGTACTTC
cdr3_aa: CASSIVRAGRYEQYF

v_call: TRBV28
d_call: -
j_call: TRBJ2-2
clone_size: -
cdr3_nt: TGTGCCAGCATCTGGGGGGTTGATACCGGGGAGCTGTTTTTT
cdr3_aa: CASIWGVDTGELFF

v_call: TRBV28
d_call: -
j_call: TRBJ2-7
clone_size: -
cdr3_nt: TGTGCCAGCAGTTTACCGGGAGAAAGCTCCTACGAGCAGTACTTC
cdr3_aa: CASSLPGESSYEQYF

v_call: TRBV27
d_call: -
j_call: TRBJ1-1
clone_size: -
cdr3_nt: TGTGCCAGCAGTTTTGGCAGGGGTGGAACTGAAGCTTTCTTT
cdr3_aa: CASSFGRGGTEAFF

v_call: TRBV23-1
d_call: TRBD2
j_call: TRBJ2-7
clone_size: -
cdr3_nt: TGCGCCAGCAGTCAATCGGTAGCGGGAGGGATCCACGAGCAGTACTTC
cdr3_aa: CASSQSVAGGIHEQYF

v_call: TRBV28
d_call: -
j_call: TRBJ1-1
clone_size: -
cdr3_nt: TGTGCCAGCAGTGGGGGGGGAGAAACTGAAGCTTTCTTT
cdr3_aa: CASSGGGETEAFF

v_call: TRBV19
d_call: TRBD1
j_call: TRBJ1-1
clone_size: -
cdr3_nt: TGTGCCACCGTACGTACAGGGGCAATTCTTGAAGCTTTCTTT
cdr3_aa: CATVRTGAILEAFF

v_call: TRBV6-6
d_call: TRBD1
j_call: TRBJ2-1
clone_size: once
cdr3_nt: TGTGCCAGCAGTTACGGGGAGGACAGGGGTAGCGGTGAGCAGTTCTTC
cdr3_aa: CASSYGEDRGSGEQFF

v_call: TRBV18
d_call: TRBD1
j_call: TRBJ2-1
clone_size: -
cdr3_nt: TGTGCCAGCTTTCCCGGGGACAGGGGGCACAATGAGCAGTTCTTC
cdr3_aa: CASFPGDRGHNEQFF

v_call: TRBV28
d_call: -
j_call: TRBJ2-3
clone_size: -
cdr3_nt: TGTGCCAGCAGTCCTCCCAACCCGGGTGTCGTAGATACGCAGTATTTT
cdr3_aa: CASSPPNPGVVDTQYF

v_call: TRBV27
d_call: TRBD1
j_call: TRBJ2-5
clone_size: -
cdr3_nt: TGTGCCAGCAGTTTACGGGGACAGGGGGCAGGGGAGACCCAGTACTTC
cdr3_aa: CASSLRGQGAGETQYF

v_call: TRBV18
d_call: -
j_call: TRBJ1-3
clone_size: -
cdr3_nt: TGTGCCAGCTCACCTACGGTGGGGACTTACAGCTCTGGAAACACCATATATTTT
cdr3_aa: CASSPTVGTYSSGNTIYF

v_call: TRBV27
d_call: TRBD1
j_call: TRBJ1-1
clone_size: -
cdr3_nt: TGTGCCAGCAGTTGGGACAGGGCATCGACTGAAGCTTTCTTT
cdr3_aa: CASSWDRASTEAFF

v_call: TRBV27
d_call: TRBD2
j_call: TRBJ2-7
clone_size: few
cdr3_nt: TGTGCCAGCAGACCATTAGCGGGAGTGGGATACGAGCAGTACTTC
cdr3_aa: CASRPLAGVGYEQYF

v_call: TRBV9
d_call: -
j_call: TRBJ1-2
clone_size: once
cdr3_nt: TGTGCCAGCAGCGTAGCTCGGGGTTTAGGCTACACCTTC
cdr3_aa: CASSVARGLGYTF

v_call: TRBV9
d_call: -
j_call: TRBJ2-2
clone_size: -
cdr3_nt: TGTGCCAGCAGCTTGACGGGGGAGAACACCGGGGAGCTGTTTTTT
cdr3_aa: CASSLTGENTGELFF

v_call: TRBV6-1
d_call: -
j_call: TRBJ1-5
clone_size: once
cdr3_nt: TGTGCCAGCAGTGCCCAGGGTTTGGGCAATCAGCCCCAGCATTTT
cdr3_aa: CASSAQGLGNQPQHF

v_call: TRBV5-1
d_call: TRBD1
j_call: TRBJ2-3
clone_size: few
cdr3_nt: TGCGCCAGCAGCTTGTCGACAGGGGCTAGCACAGATACGCAGTATTTT
cdr3_aa: CASSLSTGASTDTQYF

v_call: TRBV5-1
d_call: -
j_call: TRBJ1-1
clone_size: -
cdr3_nt: TGCGCCACCGGCCCCGGGGGAATGAACACTGAAGCTTTCTTT
cdr3_aa: CATGPGGMNTEAFF

v_call: TRBV6-5
d_call: TRBD1
j_call: TRBJ1-5
clone_size: once
cdr3_nt: TGTGCCAGCCTCCCCGGGGGGACAGGGAATCAGCCCCAGCATTTT
cdr3_aa: CASLPGGTGNQPQHF

v_call: TRBV28
d_call: TRBD1
j_call: TRBJ2-4
clone_size: -
cdr3_nt: TGTGCCAGCAGTAACAGGGGGACGAAAAACATTCAGTACTTC
cdr3_aa: CASSNRGTKNIQYF

v_call: TRBV19
d_call: TRBD2
j_call: TRBJ2-1
clone_size: few
cdr3_nt: TGTGCCAGTATGCGGGAGTGGGCCAATGAGCAGTTCTTC
cdr3_aa: CASMREWANEQFF

v_call: TRBV18
d_call: -
j_call: TRBJ1-2
clone_size: -
cdr3_nt: TGTGCCAGCTCACCGCAGAGGGCAGGGGACTATGGCTACACCTTC
cdr3_aa: CASSPQRAGDYGYTF

v_call: TRBV28
d_call: TRBD1
j_call: TRBJ2-1
clone_size: -
cdr3_nt: TGTGCCAGCAGTTTTTCGACGGACAGGGCTTACAATGAGCAGTTCTTC
cdr3_aa: CASSFSTDRAYNEQFF

v_call: TRBV28
d_call: -
j_call: TRBJ1-5
clone_size: -
cdr3_nt: TGTGCCAGCAGTTTAATGGCAGGGCGGCTTTATAGCAATCAGCCCCAGCATTTT
cdr3_aa: CASSLMAGRLYSNQPQHF

v_call: TRBV5-4
d_call: -
j_call: TRBJ2-3
clone_size: -
cdr3_nt: TGTGCCAGCAGGCACGGGGGCACAGATACGCAGTATTTT
cdr3_aa: CASRHGGTDTQYF

v_call: TRBV11-2
d_call: -
j_call: TRBJ1-1
clone_size: -
cdr3_nt: TGTGCCAGCAGCACCCTTGCAGGGGCGAACACTGAAGCTTTCTTT
cdr3_aa: CASSTLAGANTEAFF

v_call: TRBV4-1
d_call: -
j_call: TRBJ1-5
clone_size: -
cdr3_nt: TGCGCCAGCAGCTCGAGCGTACTTCACAATCAGCCCCAGCATTTT
cdr3_aa: CASSSSVLHNQPQHF

v_call: TRBV18
d_call: -
j_call: TRBJ1-6
clone_size: -
cdr3_nt: TGTGCCAGCTCACCATCTGGACAGTATAATTCACCCCTCCACTTT
cdr3_aa: CASSPSGQYNSPLHF

v_call: TRBV19
d_call: -
j_call: TRBJ1-5
clone_size: -
cdr3_nt: TGTGCCAGTACTCTGACAAGCAATCAGCCCCAGCATTTT
cdr3_aa: CASTLTSNQPQHF

v_call: TRBV5-1
d_call: TRBD1
j_call: TRBJ1-4
clone_size: -
cdr3_nt: TGCGCCAGCAGCTTGGGGGACAGGGGGATTGAAAAACTGTTTTTT
cdr3_aa: CASSLGDRGIEKLFF

v_call: TRBV5-5
d_call: -
j_call: TRBJ1-3
clone_size: -
cdr3_nt: TGTGCTCGAGGAGCAGCCGGCCTGAAGGACACCATATATTTT
cdr3_aa: CARGAAGLKDTIYF

v_call: TRBV12-5
d_call: -
j_call: TRBJ2-7
clone_size: -
cdr3_nt: TGTGCTAGCGGCCCCACGACAGCCTACGAGCAGTACTTC
cdr3_aa: CASGPTTAYEQYF

v_call: TRBV4-1
d_call: TRBD2
j_call: TRBJ2-7
clone_size: -
cdr3_nt: TGCGCCAGCAGCCCCAGACTAGCGGGGTACGAGCAGTACTTC
cdr3_aa: CASSPRLAGYEQYF

v_call: TRBV5-1
d_call: TRBD2
j_call: TRBJ2-1
clone_size: -
cdr3_nt: TGCGCCAGCAGCTCCCAGGCAGCGGGAAAGAGTTACAATGAGCAGTTCTTC
cdr3_aa: CASSSQAAGKSYNEQFF

v_call: TRBV6-6
d_call: -
j_call: TRBJ2-1
clone_size: few
cdr3_nt: TGTGCCAGCAGCCAGGACAGGGAGGGTGAGCAGTTCTTC
cdr3_aa: CASSQDREGEQFF

v_call: TRBV29-1
d_call: -
j_call: TRBJ1-5
clone_size: -
cdr3_nt: TGCAGCGTTGTGGGCGAGCACTTCAATCAGCCCCAGCATTTT
cdr3_aa: CSVVGEHFNQPQHF

v_call: TRBV6-5
d_call: -
j_call: TRBJ1-1
clone_size: -
cdr3_nt: TGTGCCAGCAGAGGTACAGGGACGAAAACTGAAGCTTTCTTT
cdr3_aa: CASRGTGTKTEAFF

v_call: TRBV27
d_call: -
j_call: TRBJ1-2
clone_size: -
cdr3_nt: TGTGCCAGCAGTTTCCTGGGAGAAGTTTCTAACTATGGCTACACCTTC
cdr3_aa: CASSFLGEVSNYGYTF

v_call: TRBV28
d_call: TRBD2
j_call: TRBJ2-7
clone_size: -
cdr3_nt: TGTGCCAGCAGTGCAATCCTAGCGGGAGGGTACGAGCAGTACTTC
cdr3_aa: CASSAILAGGYEQYF

v_call: TRBV5-6
d_call: TRBD2
j_call: TRBJ2-7
clone_size: -
cdr3_nt: TGTGCCAGCAGCTTGGGGACTAGCGGGAGTGCCTACGAGCAGTACTTC
cdr3_aa: CASSLGTSGSAYEQYF

v_call: TRBV19
d_call: -
j_call: TRBJ1-2
clone_size: -
cdr3_nt: TGTGCCAGTAGTCTCTACATCCTAGGTGGCTACACCTTC
cdr3_aa: CASSLYILGGYTF

v_call: TRBV7-9
d_call: -
j_call: TRBJ2-3
clone_size: -
cdr3_nt: TGTGCCAGCAGCTTAGTTGGGACTCCAGCGGCAGATACGCAGTATTTT
cdr3_aa: CASSLVGTPAADTQYF

v_call: TRBV27
d_call: TRBD2
j_call: TRBJ2-7
clone_size: -
cdr3_nt: TGTGCCAGCAGTACCCGGACTAGCGGGAGAGTCAACGAGCAGTACTTC
cdr3_aa: CASSTRTSGRVNEQYF

v_call: TRBV5-1
d_call: -
j_call: TRBJ1-6
clone_size: -
cdr3_nt: TGCGCCAGCAGCTTGGATGGGCGGGGATATAATTCACCCCTCCACTTT
cdr3_aa: CASSLDGRGYNSPLHF

v_call: TRBV4-1
d_call: -
j_call: TRBJ2-7
clone_size: -
cdr3_nt: TGCGCCAGCAGCCAAGATCGGGAGCCAATAGACTTC
cdr3_aa: CASSQDREPIDF

v_call: TRBV7-9
d_call: -
j_call: TRBJ1-5
clone_size: once
cdr3_nt: TGTTCCAGCAGCGTCTCCGACAGAATAGGAGATAGCAATCAGCCCCAGCATTTT
cdr3_aa: CSSSVSDRIGDSNQPQHF

v_call: TRBV7-3
d_call: TRBD2
j_call: TRBJ2-6
clone_size: -
cdr3_nt: TGTGCCAGCAGCTTAACGGCGATAGCGGGAGGTGGGGCCAACGTCCTGACTTTC
cdr3_aa: CASSLTAIAGGGANVLTF

v_call: TRBV18
d_call: -
j_call: TRBJ2-7
clone_size: -
cdr3_nt: TGTGCCAGCTCGCTCCCAGAAGCCTACGAGCAGTACTTC
cdr3_aa: CASSLPEAYEQYF

v_call: TRBV4-1
d_call: -
j_call: TRBJ2-7
clone_size: -
cdr3_nt: TGCGCCAGCAGCCAAGACCCAGAAGGGGTTTTACAATACGAGCAGTACTTC
cdr3_aa: CASSQDPEGVLQYEQYF